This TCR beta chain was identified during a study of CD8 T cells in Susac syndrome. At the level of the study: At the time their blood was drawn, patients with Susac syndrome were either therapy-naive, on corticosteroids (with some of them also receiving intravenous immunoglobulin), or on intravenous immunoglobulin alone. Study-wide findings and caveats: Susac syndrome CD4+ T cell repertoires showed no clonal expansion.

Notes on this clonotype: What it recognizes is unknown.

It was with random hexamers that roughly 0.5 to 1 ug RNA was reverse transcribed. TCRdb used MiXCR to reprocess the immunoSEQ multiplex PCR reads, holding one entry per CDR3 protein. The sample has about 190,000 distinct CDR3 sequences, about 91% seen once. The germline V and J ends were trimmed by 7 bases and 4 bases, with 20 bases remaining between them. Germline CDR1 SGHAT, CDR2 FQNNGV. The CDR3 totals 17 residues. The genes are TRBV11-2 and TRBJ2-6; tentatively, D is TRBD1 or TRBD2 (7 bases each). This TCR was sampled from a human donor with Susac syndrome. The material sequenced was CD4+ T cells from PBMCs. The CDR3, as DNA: TGTGCCAGCAAAAGAACAGGGGACTACGCCGGGGCCAACGTCCTGACTTTC. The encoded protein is CASKRTGDYAGANVLTF.